Below, 3 T cell receptor beta chains from the same sample are listed, as sequenced in a study of blood T cell repertoires in COVID-19. Produced via immunoSEQ multiplex PCR; TCRdb's table is partial and in-frame only. The data contain tens of thousands of clones, about nine tenths of them singletons. The specimen was peripheral blood. These receptors were taken from a woman of 80 years or more with COVID-19, enrolled during active disease.

The gene calls are TRBV29-1 and TRBJ1-2; tentative D call: TRBD1 (5 bases). V was cut by 1 base and J by 4 bases, with 16 bases left in between. CDR1 is SQVTM, CDR2 ANQGSEA, per germline. The CDR3 has 15 amino acids. CDR3 in DNA: TGCAGCGTTGAAGCCTTAGCGGCCCAGGGCTATGGCTACACCTTC. Protein: CSVEALAAQGYGYTF. Looking up the rest from reference TRBV29-1 and TRBJ1-2 gives the full variable domain: SAVISQKPSRDICQRGTSLTIQCQVDSQVTMMFWYRQQPGQSLTLIATANQGSEATYESGFVIDKFPISRPNLTFSTLTVSNMSPEDSSIYLCSVEALAAQGYGYTFGSGTRLTVV.

The chain has TRBV9 and TRBJ2-1, with 11 bases identical to TRBD2. CDR1 SGDLS and CDR2 YYNGEE come from the germline V gene. This CDR3 region has 18 residues. The V gene end was trimmed by 3 bases and the J gene end by 2 bases; junction bases not matched to a gene: 10. CDR3 in DNA: TGTGCCAGCAGCGCCGCTAGCGGGGGGCCACCCGCCTACAATGAGCAGTTCTTC. Translation gives CASSAASGGPPAYNEQFF.

The V gene is TRBV7-2, the J gene TRBJ2-3; 11 bases line up with TRBD2. V dropped 3 bases and J dropped 2; count of bases not matched to a gene: 7. The CDR3 runs 17 residues. Germline-derived CDR1 and CDR2 are SGHTA and FQGNSA. In DNA form, the CDR3 reads TGTGCCAGCAGCTTCTCCCTAGCGGGAGGTTACACAGATACGCAGTATTTT. This gives the protein CASSFSLAGGYTDTQYF.